Below are 24 T cell receptor beta chains sequenced from a single sample in a study of T-cell reconstitution after alpha-beta-depleted transplantation in children. As it was prepared, the TCRbeta library received unique molecular identifiers. TCRdb passed the PCR reads through MiXCR, listing each CDR3 protein once. The sample lists 150,000 to 250,000 distinct CDR3 sequences; roughly 6% were seen once. Sequenced material: PBMCs, taken before TCRalphabeta/CD19-depleted stem cell transplant. The receptors stem from a girl under three years old with combined immunodeficiency, due to receive a stem cell transplant.

The genes are TRBV5-5 and TRBJ2-3; no definite D call. Germline V gives CDR1 SGHKS, CDR2 YYEKEE (reference sequence). The CDR3 runs to 15 residues. With 0 bases removed from V and 4 bases from J, the gap between germline ends came to 12 bases. The CDR3 DNA reads TGTGCCAGCAGCTTGGGGACCGTTTTATCAGATACGCAGTATTTT. Its translation is CASSLGTVLSDTQYF.

This clonotype was seen at least ten times. The CDR3 protein is CSARETVSKAKNIQYF. Written as DNA, the CDR3 is TGCAGTGCTAGAGAGACCGTGTCCAAAGCCAAAAACATTCAGTACTTC. The genes are TRBV20-1 and TRBJ2-4; D gene ambiguous. The CDR3 loop spans 16 amino acids. CDR1 DFQATT and CDR2 SNEGSKA come from the germline V gene (reference sequence). V lost 0 bases and J lost 0, with 12 bases in between.

This clonotype was counted between two and nine times. The chain recombines TRBV5-1 with TRBJ1-2; a possible D gene is TRBD1 (5 bases). From germline, CDR1 is SGHRS and CDR2 YFSETQ. The CDR3 runs 17 residues. V was clipped by 0 bases and J by 0 bases, with 15 bases between them. The CDR3 nucleotides read TGCGCCAGCAGCTTGGGGAGCGGAGGGACGGCTAACTATGGCTACACCTTC. Protein: CASSLGSGGTANYGYTF.

The sample holds many counts of this clonotype. This chain uses TRBV6-2 or TRBV6-3 with TRBJ1-2; TRBD1 might be the D (5 bases). Trimming took 2 bases from V and 4 from J, leaving 8 bases between them. Germline CDR1 reads MNHEY; CDR2 reads SVGEGT. This CDR3 is 13 amino acids long. The CDR3 loop reads CASSYRQLYGYTF. The CDR3, as DNA: TGTGCCAGCAGTTACCGACAGCTCTATGGCTACACCTTC.

This clonotype was observed a handful of times. J is TRBJ1-1 and V is TRBV12-3 or TRBV12-4; D possibly corresponds to TRBD1 (6 bases). Trimming left V 4 bases short and J 4 bases short, with 13 bases between. The CDR3 is 14 residues long. This CDR3 is CASSSNRVGTEAFF. The CDR3 nucleotides read TGTGCCAGCAGTTCCAACAGGGTCGGCACTGAAGCTTTCTTT.

This clonotype was detected only a few times. This chain uses TRBV7-9 with TRBJ2-7; 7 bases are shared with TRBD1. Germline lookup yields CDR1 SEHNR and CDR2 FQNEAQ (reference sequence). The CDR3 runs 14 residues. With V trimmed by 3 bases and J by 7 bases, 9 bases remained unmatched. Here the CDR3 DNA reads TGTGCCAGCAGCTTCTGGAAGGGGGCCGGGGAGCAGTACTTC. It codes for CASSFWKGAGEQYF.

Comment on this clonotype: It may be a read error: a sequence one base away is much more abundant. V is TRBV10-3 and J is TRBJ2-3, with TRBD2 identical over 10 bases. The CDR3 covers 17 residues. Per the germline V gene, CDR1 is ENHRY and CDR2 is SYGVKD. The CDR3 DNA is TGTACCATCAGTGGGAGCGGGAGGGCTCCATTCACAGATACGCAGTATTTT. It translates to CTISGSGRAPFTDTQYF.

This clonotype has ten or more counts. The chain recombines TRBV18 with TRBJ2-1; D unclear. Germline values: CDR1 KGHSH, CDR2 LQKENI. V lost 0 bases to trimming and J lost 2 bases, with 2 bases between them. The CDR3 spans 13 residues. The CDR3 DNA reads TGTGCCAGCTCACCACCGGCCTACAATGAGCAGTTCTTC. Protein sequence: CASSPPAYNEQFF. Using reference TRBV18 and TRBJ2-1 for the parts outside the CDR3, the full variable domain is NAGVMQNPRHLVRRRGQEARLRCSPMKGHSHVYWYRQLPEEGLKFMVYLQKENIIDESGMPKERFSAEFPKEGPSILRIQQVVRGDSAAYFCASSPPAYNEQFFGPGTRLTVL.

This clonotype was seen ten or more times. The rearrangement joins TRBV7-9 to TRBJ2-7; D might be TRBD2 (6 bases). This CDR3 is built from 14 residues. CDR1 and CDR2 (germline): SEHNR, FQNEAQ (reference sequence). V lost 5 bases and J lost 2, with 13 bases in between. CDR3 nucleotide sequence: TGTGCCAGCAGCCACCTACTAGCCCCCTACGAGCAGTACTTC. Amino acids: CASSHLLAPYEQYF.

This clonotype was seen repeatedly, ten times or more. CDR3: CSVEGGGAYSYEQYF. In DNA form, the CDR3 reads TGCAGCGTTGAAGGTGGGGGGGCGTACTCCTACGAGCAGTACTTC. V gene TRBV29-1 combines with J gene TRBJ2-7; D might be TRBD2 (7 bases). Per the germline V gene, CDR1 is SQVTM and CDR2 is ANQGSEA. The CDR3 is 15 amino acids. The V end was cut by 1 base, the J end by 0 bases, with 13 bases between.

In its sample, this clonotype was seen a few times. This rearrangement joins TRBV4-1 to TRBJ2-2, with no clear D. The CDR3 loop spans 14 amino acids. Germline values: CDR1 MGHRA, CDR2 YSYEKL. With 1 base removed from V and 7 bases from J, the gap between germline ends came to 10 bases. The CDR3 sequence: CASSQVSNVGELFF. CDR3 DNA: TGCGCCAGCAGCCAAGTTAGCAACGTCGGGGAGCTGTTTTTT.

CDR3 sequence reads: CASSSGQGYGYTF. CDR3 sequence (DNA): TGTGCCAGCAGCTCGGGACAGGGCTATGGCTACACCTTC. This chain uses TRBV9 with TRBJ1-2, with TRBD1 identical over 9 bases. With V trimmed by 4 bases and J by 4 bases, 2 bases remained unmatched. In germline, CDR1 is SGDLS, CDR2 YYNGEE. The CDR3 has 13 residues.

This rearrangement joins TRBV5-5 to TRBJ2-2; 12 bases are shared with TRBD2. The CDR3 is 15 amino acids. The germline gives CDR1 SGHKS, CDR2 YYEKEE (reference sequence). Trimming cost V 3 bases and J 8 bases; bases outside gene matches: 5. CDR3 sequence reads: CASSSGLAGPGELFF. CDR3 in DNA: TGTGCCAGCAGCTCAGGACTAGCGGGGCCGGGGGAGCTGTTTTTT.

The chain links TRBV20-1 to TRBJ2-7, with TRBD2 matching over 8 bases. Looked up from germline, CDR1 is DFQATT and CDR2 is SNEGSKA (reference sequence). V shed 0 bases, J shed 2 bases, and the junction held 3 bases outside the gene matches. There are 14 residues in the CDR3. The CDR3 nucleotides read TGCAGTGCTAGAGATCGGGGACTAGCCTACGAGCAGTACTTC. This codes for CSARDRGLAYEQYF.

This clonotype occurred many times. This rearrangement joins TRBV29-1 to TRBJ1-2; a weak D match, TRBD1 (5 bases). CDR3 length equals 12 residues. Germline CDR1 SQVTM, CDR2 ANQGSEA. V was pared by 3 bases and J by 9 bases, with 14 bases between. CDR3 sequence: CSVDSGGDSYTF. The CDR3 region has the DNA TGCAGCGTTGATTCGGGGGGAGATAGCTACACCTTC.

This clonotype was counted ten times or more. This rearrangement joins TRBV29-1 to TRBJ2-1; 7 nucleotides agree with TRBD2. The CDR3 has 16 amino acids. V trimming: 2 bases; J trimming: 0 bases; junction bases outside the gene matches: 7. Per the germline V gene, CDR1 is SQVTM and CDR2 is ANQGSEA. The CDR3 region is CSVEIQRGLSYNEQFF. The DNA for the CDR3 is TGCAGCGTTGAAATCCAGCGGGGCCTCTCCTACAATGAGCAGTTCTTC.

This clonotype was observed at least ten times. This rearrangement joins TRBV7-2 to TRBJ2-2, with D uncertain. Trimming removed 2 bases from V and 0 bases from J, with 7 bases in between. CDR1 is SGHTA and CDR2 is FQGNSA in the germline V gene. The CDR3 is made up of 15 amino acids. The chain's CDR3 is CASSLHYSNTGELFF. DNA of the CDR3: TGTGCCAGCAGCTTACACTATTCGAACACCGGGGAGCTGTTTTTT.

Here the CDR3 reads CASSPRTGGTKGANVLTF. The CDR3 DNA sequence: TGTGCCAGCAGCCCAAGGACAGGGGGCACGAAGGGGGCCAACGTCCTGACTTTC. The chain uses TRBV7-3 and TRBJ2-6; 11 bases fit TRBD1. With 5 bases clipped from V and 4 bases from J, the junction kept 10 bases outside the gene matches. The length of the CDR3 is 18 residues. Germline values: CDR1 SGHTA, CDR2 FQGTGA.

This clonotype has at least ten counts. The chain uses TRBV29-1 and TRBJ2-3; D remains ambiguous. The CDR3 spans 10 residues. Germline values: CDR1 SQVTM, CDR2 ANQGSEA. Trimming stripped 8 bases from V and 6 bases from J, with 9 bases between. CDR3: CSLLGDTQYF. The CDR3 DNA follows: TGCAGCCTGCTTGGGGATACGCAGTATTTT.

This clonotype was recorded at least ten times. V and J are TRBV6-5 and TRBJ1-5; D gene unclear. The CDR3 has 9 residues. V lost 8 bases and J 10 bases, leaving 6 bases between the germline ends. From germline, CDR1 is MNHEY and CDR2 SVGAGI. In DNA, the CDR3 is TGTGCCAGCGGCCAACCCCAGCATTTT. It is translated as CASGQPQHF.

At least ten counts were recorded for this clonotype. The genes are TRBV29-1 and TRBJ2-7, with 11 bases aligning to TRBD2. The germline gives CDR1 SQVTM, CDR2 ANQGSEA. The V and J ends lost 0 bases and 1 base, in that order; junction bases with no gene match: 8. This CDR3 spans 17 amino acids. This chain's CDR3 is CSVEERPGLAGSYEQYF. The CDR3 DNA follows: TGCAGCGTTGAAGAGCGCCCCGGACTAGCGGGTTCCTACGAGCAGTACTTC.

The sample holds many counts of this clonotype. The chain couples TRBV29-1 to TRBJ1-2; D remains ambiguous. CDR1 and CDR2 (germline): SQVTM, ANQGSEA. The V end was cut by 2 bases, the J end by 4 bases, with 14 bases between. This CDR3 has 14 amino acids. CDR3 sequence reads: CSVEHPPSGYGYTF. CDR3 sequence (DNA): TGCAGCGTTGAACATCCCCCTTCGGGCTATGGCTACACCTTC.

This clonotype was recorded a few times. The chain couples TRBV7-2 to TRBJ2-5; 7 positions match TRBD2. The CDR3 loop spans 15 amino acids. Per germline, CDR1 SGHTA and CDR2 FQGNSA. J lost 3 bases, V lost 2 bases, and 6 bases had no gene match. This CDR3 is CASSLPREEEETQYF. Written as DNA, the CDR3 is TGTGCCAGCAGCTTACCACGGGAGGAGGAAGAGACCCAGTACTTC. Looking up the rest from reference TRBV7-2 and TRBJ2-5 gives the full variable domain: GAGVSQSPSNKVTEKGKDVELRCDPISGHTALYWYRQSLGQGLEFLIYFQGNSAPDKSGLPSDRFSAERTGGSVSTLTIQRTQQEDSAVYLCASSLPREEEETQYFGPGTRLLVL.

This clonotype has a count of ten or more. The CDR3 bases are TGTGCCAGCAGCTTAACTAGCGGGAGGTCGATGGACTCAACAGATACGCAGTATTTT. Protein: CASSLTSGRSMDSTDTQYF. This chain joins TRBV7-3 and TRBJ2-3, with 10 nucleotides matching TRBD2. Germline CDR1 is SGHTA and CDR2 is FQGTGA. Trimming took 0 bases from V and 3 from J; bases not matched to a gene: 12. The CDR3 runs to 19 residues.